These 14 T cell receptor beta chains came from one sample sequenced in a study of T cells in localized non-small cell lung cancer. The assay was immunoSEQ multiplex PCR, and TCRdb's table has in-frame clones only and misses some. The sample includes 50,000 to 75,000 clones, approximately 90% of them seen just once. The specimen comprised peripheral blood, sampled before any cancer treatment. All receptors come from a man aged 40 to 70 with stage I lung adenocarcinoma.

This sequence joins TRBV6-6 and TRBJ1-4; no clear D. V was clipped by 6 bases and J by 0 bases, with 14 bases between them. CDR1 is MNHNY, CDR2 SVGAGI, per germline (reference sequence). There are 16 residues in the CDR3. The CDR3 nucleotides are TGTGCCAGCAGCCCCCTGGGCGGTGCAACTAATGAAAAACTGTTTTTT. Encoded protein: CASSPLGGATNEKLFF.

This rearrangement joins TRBV2 to TRBJ2-1; D gene uncertain. Germline V gives CDR1 SNHLY, CDR2 FYNNEI. V lost 6 bases and J lost 3, with 18 bases in between. CDR3 size: 16 residues. CDR3: CASSLKWSENYNEQFF. The CDR3 DNA reads TGTGCCAGCAGCCTCAAGTGGTCAGAAAACTACAATGAGCAGTTCTTC.

The V gene is TRBV19, the J gene TRBJ1-5, with D perhaps TRBD1 (6 bases). CDR1 and CDR2 from the germline V gene are LNHDA and SQIVND (reference sequence). The CDR3 loop spans 15 amino acids. With 5 bases removed from V and 4 bases from J, the gap between germline ends came to 15 bases. CDR3 loop: CASSLTVGANQPQHF. The CDR3 coding sequence is TGTGCCAGTAGTTTGACTGTGGGGGCGAATCAGCCCCAGCATTTT.

The rearrangement joins TRBV19 to TRBJ2-7; tentatively, D is TRBD1 or TRBD2 (5 bases each). The CDR3 contains 14 residues. The V gene lost 1 base and the J gene lost 4 bases, with 11 bases spanning the gap. CDR1 is LNHDA, CDR2 SQIVND, per germline (reference sequence). The CDR3 protein is CASSIGGEGYEQYF. The CDR3 DNA follows: TGTGCCAGTAGTATAGGAGGGGAAGGGTACGAGCAGTACTTC.

This chain joins TRBV7-2 and TRBJ2-5; no definite D call. The V end lost 0 bases, the J end lost 0 bases, and 5 bases lay between the germline ends. Germline CDR1 SGHTA, CDR2 FQGNSA. The CDR3 is 14 amino acids. CDR3 DNA sequence: TGTGCCAGCAGCTTAGCCCAGTACCAAGAGACCCAGTACTTC. It is translated as CASSLAQYQETQYF.

The chain has TRBV9 and TRBJ2-1; 11 nucleotides match TRBD2. Germline assignment: CDR1 SGDLS and CDR2 YYNGEE. With V trimmed by 2 bases and J by 3 bases, 1 base remained unmatched. This CDR3 has 15 residues. The chain's CDR3 is CASSVGTSGYNEQFF. CDR3 DNA: TGTGCCAGCAGCGTTGGGACTAGCGGCTACAATGAGCAGTTCTTC.

This clone was recorded once. The chain uses TRBV11-2 and TRBJ2-3; D call uncertain. The CDR3 length is 18 residues. Germline V gene lookup returns CDR1 SGHAT and CDR2 FQNNGV. The V end was cut by 0 bases, the J end by 0 bases, with 16 bases between. For the CDR3, the DNA is TGTGCCAGCAGCTTAGATCCTGTTCTAGTTTTTAGCACAGATACGCAGTATTTT. Amino acids: CASSLDPVLVFSTDTQYF.

V is TRBV9 and J is TRBJ2-7, with 7 nucleotides matching TRBD2. The CDR3 length is 14 residues. Germline CDR1 and CDR2: SGDLS and YYNGEE. The J segment lost 0 bases and the V segment lost 5 bases, leaving 5 bases of the junction unmatched. CDR3 bases: TGTGCCAGCAGTGTGGGAGGGTACTCCTACGAGCAGTACTTC. This gives the protein CASSVGGYSYEQYF.

The V gene is TRBV2, the J gene TRBJ1-4; D is undetermined. The CDR3 is 11 residues long. Germline assignment: CDR1 SNHLY and CDR2 FYNNEI. Trimming removed 1 base from V and 8 bases from J, with 2 bases in between. The CDR3 nucleotides read TGTGCCAGCAGTGAAGAGGAAAAACTGTTTTTT. Its translation is CASSEEEKLFF.

The genes are TRBV7-8 and TRBJ1-1, with 9 bases fitting TRBD1. Germline loops: CDR1 SGHVS, CDR2 FQNEAQ. CDR3 size: 14 residues. Germline trimming cut 5 bases from V and 5 bases from J; bases unmatched to any gene: 6. Here the CDR3 DNA reads TGTGCCAGCAGCCTCGGGACAGGGAATACTGAAGCTTTCTTT. Translating gives CASSLGTGNTEAFF.

The V call is TRBV11-2, the J call TRBJ2-3; D is possibly TRBD1 (6 bases). V gave up 5 bases and J gave up 2 bases, with 14 bases separating them. Germline-derived CDR1 and CDR2 are SGHAT and FQNNGV. This CDR3 has 15 residues. The CDR3: CASSRYRAPTDTQYF. DNA of the CDR3: TGTGCCAGCAGCCGGTACAGGGCTCCCACAGATACGCAGTATTTT.

This clone showed up just once. V gene TRBV27 combines with J gene TRBJ1-5, with D perhaps matching TRBD1 (5 bases). V was trimmed by 2 bases and J by 0 bases, leaving 8 bases between them. Looked up from germline, CDR1 is MNHEY and CDR2 is SMNVEV (reference sequence). The CDR3 consists of 15 residues. This chain's CDR3 is CASSLGGYSNQPQHF. The CDR3 DNA sequence: TGTGCCAGCAGTTTAGGGGGATATAGCAATCAGCCCCAGCATTTT.

The V gene is TRBV4-1, the J gene TRBJ1-2; D gene uncertain. Trimming stripped 4 bases from V and 6 bases from J, with 12 bases between. Germline assignment: CDR1 MGHRA and CDR2 YSYEKL. This CDR3 has 13 residues. CDR3 sequence: CASSPRTEDGYTF. CDR3 sequence (DNA): TGCGCCAGCAGCCCTCGGACCGAGGATGGCTACACCTTC.

This chain connects TRBV5-5 to TRBJ2-7, with D possibly being TRBD1 (5 bases). This CDR3 is built from 15 residues. Trimming removed 2 bases at V and 5 bases at J, with 17 bases between. CDR1 is SGHKS, CDR2 YYEKEE, per germline (reference sequence). CDR3 sequence: CASSFFPGQADEQYF. DNA for the CDR3: TGTGCCAGCAGCTTCTTTCCAGGGCAGGCGGACGAGCAGTACTTC. Based on the CDR3 plus reference TRBV5-5 and TRBJ2-7, the full variable domain is DAGVTQSPTHLIKTRGQQVTLRCSPISGHKSVSWYQQVLGQGPQFIFQYYEKEERGRGNFPDRFSARQFPNYSSELNVNALLLGDSALYLCASSFFPGQADEQYFGPGTRLTVT.